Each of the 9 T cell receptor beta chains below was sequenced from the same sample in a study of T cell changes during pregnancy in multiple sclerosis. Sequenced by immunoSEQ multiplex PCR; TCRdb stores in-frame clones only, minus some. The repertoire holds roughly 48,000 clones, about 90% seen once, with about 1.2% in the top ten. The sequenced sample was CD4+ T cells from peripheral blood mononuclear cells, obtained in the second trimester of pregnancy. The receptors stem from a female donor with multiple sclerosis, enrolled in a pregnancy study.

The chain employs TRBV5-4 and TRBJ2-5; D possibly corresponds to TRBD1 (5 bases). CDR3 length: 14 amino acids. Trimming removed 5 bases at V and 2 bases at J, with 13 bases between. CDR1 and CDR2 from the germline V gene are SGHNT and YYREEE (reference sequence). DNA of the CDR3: TGTGCCAGCAGGACAGATCAGGGACAAGAGACCCAGTACTTC. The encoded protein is CASRTDQGQETQYF.

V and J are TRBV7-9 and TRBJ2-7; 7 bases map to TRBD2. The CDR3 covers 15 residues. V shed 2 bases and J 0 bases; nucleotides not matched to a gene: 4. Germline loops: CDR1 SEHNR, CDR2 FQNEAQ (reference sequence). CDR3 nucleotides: TGTGCCAGCAGCTTATCGGGCGGGAGCTCCTACGAGCAGTACTTC. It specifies CASSLSGGSSYEQYF.

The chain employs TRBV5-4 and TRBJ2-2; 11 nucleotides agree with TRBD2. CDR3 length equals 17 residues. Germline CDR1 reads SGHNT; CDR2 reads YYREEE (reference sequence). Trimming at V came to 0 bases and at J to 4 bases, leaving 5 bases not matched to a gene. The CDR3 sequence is CASSLEGSGRGTGELFF. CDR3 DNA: TGTGCCAGCAGCTTGGAGGGTAGCGGGAGGGGCACCGGGGAGCTGTTTTTT.

The CDR3 coding sequence is TGTGCCAGCAGCGTAGAGGGGGCGCAAGGAGAAGCTTTCTTT. This gives the protein CASSVEGAQGEAFF. The V and J genes are TRBV9 and TRBJ1-1; 7 nucleotides match TRBD1. Per the germline V gene, CDR1 is SGDLS and CDR2 is YYNGEE. The length of the CDR3 is 14 residues. Trimming at V came to 0 bases and at J to 8 bases, leaving 7 bases not matched to a gene.

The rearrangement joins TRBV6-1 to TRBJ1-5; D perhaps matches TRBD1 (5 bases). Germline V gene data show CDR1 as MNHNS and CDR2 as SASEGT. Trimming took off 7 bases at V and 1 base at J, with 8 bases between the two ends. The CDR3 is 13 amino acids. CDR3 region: CASMRTSNQPQHF. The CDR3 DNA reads TGTGCCAGCATGCGGACAAGCAATCAGCCCCAGCATTTT.

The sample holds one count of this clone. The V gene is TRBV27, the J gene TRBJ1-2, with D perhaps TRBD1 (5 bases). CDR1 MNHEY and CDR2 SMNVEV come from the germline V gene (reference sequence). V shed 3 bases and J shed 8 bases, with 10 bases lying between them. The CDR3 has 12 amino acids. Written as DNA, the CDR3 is TGTGCCAGCAGTTTGGCAGGGCGGGGCTACACCTTC. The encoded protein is CASSLAGRGYTF.

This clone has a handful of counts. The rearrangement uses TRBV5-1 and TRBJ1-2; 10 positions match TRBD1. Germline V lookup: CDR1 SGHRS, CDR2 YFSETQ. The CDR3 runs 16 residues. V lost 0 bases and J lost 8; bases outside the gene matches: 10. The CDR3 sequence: CASSLGPVTGGTGYTF. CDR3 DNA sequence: TGCGCCAGCAGCTTGGGGCCCGTGACAGGGGGCACCGGCTACACCTTC.

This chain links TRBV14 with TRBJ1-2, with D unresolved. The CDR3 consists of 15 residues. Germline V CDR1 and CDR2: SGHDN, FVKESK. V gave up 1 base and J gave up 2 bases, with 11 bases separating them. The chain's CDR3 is CASSQGHSRNYGYTF. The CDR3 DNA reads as TGTGCCAGCAGCCAAGGGCACTCGAGGAACTATGGCTACACCTTC. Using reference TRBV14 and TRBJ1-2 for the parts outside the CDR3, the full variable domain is EAGVTQFPSHSVIEKGQTVTLRCDPISGHDNLYWYRRVMGKEIKFLLHFVKESKQDESGMPNNRFLAERTGGTYSTLKVQPAELEDSGVYFCASSQGHSRNYGYTFGSGTRLTVV.

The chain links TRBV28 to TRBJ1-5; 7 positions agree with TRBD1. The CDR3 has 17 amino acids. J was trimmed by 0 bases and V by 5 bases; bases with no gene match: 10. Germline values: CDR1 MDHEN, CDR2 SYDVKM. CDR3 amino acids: CASSPRDSAYSNQPQHF. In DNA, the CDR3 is TGTGCCAGCAGTCCTCGGGACAGCGCCTATAGCAATCAGCCCCAGCATTTT.